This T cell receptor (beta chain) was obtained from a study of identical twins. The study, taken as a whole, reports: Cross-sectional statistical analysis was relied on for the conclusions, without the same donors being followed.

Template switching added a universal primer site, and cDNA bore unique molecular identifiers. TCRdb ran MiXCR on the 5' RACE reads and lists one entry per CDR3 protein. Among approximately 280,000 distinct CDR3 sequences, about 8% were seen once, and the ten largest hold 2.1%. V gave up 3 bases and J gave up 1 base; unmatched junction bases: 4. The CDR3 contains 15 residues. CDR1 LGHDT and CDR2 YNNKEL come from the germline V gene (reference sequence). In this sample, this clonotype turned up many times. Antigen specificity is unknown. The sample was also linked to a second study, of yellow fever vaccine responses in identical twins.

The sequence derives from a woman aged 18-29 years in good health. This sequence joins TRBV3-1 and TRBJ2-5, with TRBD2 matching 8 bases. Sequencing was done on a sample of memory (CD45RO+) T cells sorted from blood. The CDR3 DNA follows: TGTGCCAGCAGCCAGAGGGGGACTAGCCAAGAGACCCAGTACTTC. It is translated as CASSQRGTSQETQYF.